One T cell receptor (beta chain) is described in this entry. Its antigen is unidentified. Construction of TCR beta libraries was performed using quantitative 5'-RACE with molecular barcodes. TCRdb re-derived calls from the 5' RACE reads in MiXCR, one entry per CDR3 protein. The sample carries roughly 250,000 distinct CDR3 sequences, 7.5% to 9% recorded once. V dropped 5 bases and J dropped 4; count of bases not matched to a gene: 8. The CDR3 has 15 residues. Germline CDR1 and CDR2: DFQATT and SNEGSKA (reference sequence). This sample is part of a study of CD8 T cells in ankylosing spondylitis. Study-wide points: Eight or nine highly homologous variants made up a TCR beta motif that seemed to typify ankylosing spondylitis blood. Significantly higher representation of disease-linked clones was reported for matched ankylosing spondylitis synovial fluid.

The receptor was isolated from a male donor with ankylosing spondylitis or in good health (not recorded which). This chain uses TRBV20-1 with TRBJ1-4; 9 nucleotides match TRBD1. Sequencing was performed on blood, either unsorted or a sorted T cell fraction (not recorded which). The CDR3 DNA follows: TGCAGTGCTTCAACAGCGGGACAGGGTAATGAAAAACTGTTTTTT. Protein product: CSASTAGQGNEKLFF.